Listed here are 15 T cell receptor beta chains from one sample, sequenced in a study of T cells in Graves' hyperthyroidism and ophthalmopathy. The source material, RNA transcripts, was used to amplify TCR beta CDR3 regions. HTBI primers were employed in a first-round RT-PCR of the TCR CDR3. Using its own MiXCR run on the multiplex PCR reads, TCRdb lists one record per CDR3 protein. The sample lists approximately 270,000 distinct CDR3 sequences, about 14% occurring once. Sequencing was carried out using blood. These TCRs come from a woman between 35 and 50 years old with Graves' hyperthyroidism that later progressed to Graves' ophthalmopathy.

This clonotype was recorded at least ten times. V and J are TRBV2 and TRBJ2-7; possibly TRBD1 for D (6 bases). V was trimmed by 1 base and J by 0 bases, leaving 10 bases between them. CDR1 and CDR2 (germline): SNHLY, FYNNEI. CDR3 length: 15 amino acids. DNA for the CDR3: TGTGCCAGCAGTGAAGGACAGGTAAACTCCTACGAGCAGTACTTC. This encodes CASSEGQVNSYEQYF.

This clonotype appeared many times. The chain carries TRBV6-1 and TRBJ2-5; 12 bases are a match to TRBD1. CDR1 and CDR2 (germline): MNHNS, SASEGT. After removal of 3 bases from V and 6 bases from J, the junction contained 5 bases not matched to a gene. CDR3 length: 15 residues. As DNA, the CDR3 is TGTGCCAGCAGTGAGCCGGGACAGGGGGCAAAGACCCAGTACTTC. This translates into CASSEPGQGAKTQYF.

This clonotype was observed many times. The chain carries TRBV27 and TRBJ1-2; TRBD1 might be the D (6 bases). The CDR3 has 14 residues. V lost 5 bases and J lost 4, with 14 bases in between. Germline CDR1 and CDR2: MNHEY and SMNVEV (reference sequence). The CDR3 nucleotides are TGTGCCAGCAGTAAAAGTCCAGGGGTCTATGGCTACACCTTC. This translates into CASSKSPGVYGYTF.

This clonotype was recorded at least ten times. The chain couples TRBV7-9 to TRBJ2-5; TRBD2 might be the D (6 bases). Germline V CDR1 and CDR2: SEHNR, FQNEAQ (reference sequence). The V end was cut by 5 bases, the J end by 2 bases, with 15 bases between. The CDR3 consists of 15 residues. CDR3 DNA: TGTGCCAGCAGCACGGGCCGGGGGTGGCAAGAGACCCAGTACTTC. This gives the protein CASSTGRGWQETQYF. Full variable domain (rest looked up from reference TRBV7-9 and TRBJ2-5): DTGVSQNPRHKITKRGQNVTFRCDPISEHNRLYWYRQTLGQGPEFLTYFQNEAQLEKSRLLSDRFSAERPKGSFSTLEIQRTEQGDSAMYLCASSTGRGWQETQYFGPGTRLLVL.

This clonotype was recorded at least ten times. The chain joins TRBV5-1 to TRBJ2-5, with D uncertain. Looked up from germline, CDR1 is SGHRS and CDR2 is YFSETQ. The CDR3 loop spans 13 amino acids. Trimming stripped 0 bases from V and 5 bases from J, with 8 bases between. In nucleotides, the CDR3 is TGCGCCAGCAGCTTGGGGGCCGGGGAGACCCAGTACTTC. It codes for CASSLGAGETQYF.

In regard to this clonotype: The junction differs from germline at one of its ends, possibly a read error. V gene TRBV6-1 combines with J gene TRBJ2-7; 10 bases align to TRBD1. The CDR3 contains 16 residues. CDR1 and CDR2 (germline): MNHNS, SASEGT. The CDR3 bases are TGTGCCAGCAGTTCTCTGGGACAGGGGACCTCCCACGAGCAGTACTTC. Residues: CASSSLGQGTSHEQYF.

For this clonotype: This may stem from a read error, because a much larger clone lies one nucleotide away. As DNA, the CDR3 is TGTGCCAGCAGCCAACTGACAGCAGGTTTGGAGACCCAGTACTTC. Its translation is CASSQLTAGLETQYF. The chain recombines TRBV7-8 with TRBJ2-5, with D maybe TRBD1 (5 bases). Looked up from germline, CDR1 is SGHVS and CDR2 is FQNEAQ. V lost 5 bases to trimming and J lost 5 bases, with 18 bases between them. CDR3 length equals 15 residues.

The rearrangement links TRBV7-6 to TRBJ1-1, with D maybe TRBD1 (6 bases). The CDR3 has 14 residues. V shed 2 bases and J shed 4 bases, with 11 bases lying between them. Germline CDR1 is SGHVS and CDR2 is FNYEAQ. This CDR3 is CASSLTQGSTEAFF. In DNA, the CDR3 is TGTGCCAGCAGCTTAACACAGGGAAGCACTGAAGCTTTCTTT. Full variable domain (outside the CDR3, taken from reference TRBV7-6 and TRBJ1-1): GAGVSQSPRYKVTKRGQDVALRCDPISGHVSLYWYRQALGQGPEFLTYFNYEAQQDKSGLPNDRFSAERPEGSISTLTIQRTEQRDSAMYRCASSLTQGSTEAFFGQGTRLTVV.

This clonotype was counted only a few times. The V call is TRBV19, the J call TRBJ2-3; 9 bases agree with TRBD2. The germline gives CDR1 LNHDA, CDR2 SQIVND (reference sequence). This CDR3 is built from 15 residues. Trimming removed 7 bases from V and 6 bases from J; junction bases left unmatched: 11. The CDR3 nucleotides are TGTGCCAGTACTATGACTAGCGGTTTGATTGATACGCAGTATTTT. It specifies CASTMTSGLIDTQYF.

This clonotype was counted between two and nine times. The chain uses TRBV7-9 and TRBJ2-1, with D perhaps TRBD1 or TRBD2 (7 bases each). Germline values: CDR1 SEHNR, CDR2 FQNEAQ (reference sequence). V dropped 3 bases and J dropped 7 bases, with 25 bases sitting between them. The CDR3 loop spans 18 amino acids. The CDR3 coding sequence is TGTGCCAGCAGCTTTCGACAGGGATCAGCGGGAATGGATAATGAGCAGTTCTTC. Encoded protein: CASSFRQGSAGMDNEQFF.

This clonotype was detected many times. The CDR3 loop reads CASSFSRDSTDTQYF. The CDR3 region has the DNA TGTGCCAGCAGTTTTTCGCGGGACAGCACAGATACGCAGTATTTT. This rearrangement joins TRBV28 to TRBJ2-3; tentative D call: TRBD2 (6 bases). CDR3 length: 15 amino acids. Germline assignment: CDR1 MDHEN and CDR2 SYDVKM. The V gene lost 3 bases and the J gene lost 0 bases, with 10 bases spanning the gap.

V and J are TRBV28 and TRBJ2-1, with 13 bases aligning to TRBD2. CDR1 and CDR2 from the germline V gene are MDHEN and SYDVKM. The CDR3 totals 15 residues. Germline trimming cut 6 bases from V and 6 bases from J; bases unmatched to any gene: 5. The chain's CDR3 is CASRTTSGRINEQFF. The CDR3 DNA is TGTGCCAGCAGAACGACTAGCGGGAGGATCAATGAGCAGTTCTTC.

In this sample, this clonotype turned up many times. The V gene is TRBV5-5, the J gene TRBJ2-1; D possibly uses TRBD1 or TRBD2 (5 bases each). V lost 0 bases and J 4 bases, leaving 11 bases between the germline ends. Germline V gene sequence: CDR1 SGHKS, CDR2 YYEKEE (reference sequence). This CDR3 spans 15 amino acids. The CDR3 nucleotides are TGTGCCAGCAGCTTGGGGACCTGGGGGTACAATGAGCAGTTCTTC. Protein sequence: CASSLGTWGYNEQFF.

CDR3 DNA: TGTGCCAGCAGCTTAGATGCTAGCGGCTCCTACAATGAGCAGTTCTTC. Its translation is CASSLDASGSYNEQFF. The rearrangement joins TRBV11-2 to TRBJ2-1, with 7 bases lining up with TRBD2. The CDR3 is 16 residues long. V was clipped by 0 bases and J by 0 bases; unmatched bases: 2. Germline CDR1 and CDR2: SGHAT and FQNNGV.

This clonotype was seen ten or more times. The V and J genes are TRBV7-6 and TRBJ2-5; 13 bases fit TRBD2. Losses at the gene ends were 3 bases for V and 5 bases for J; bases not matched to a gene: 3. This CDR3 spans 15 amino acids. Germline CDR1 is SGHVS and CDR2 is FNYEAQ. CDR3 nucleotides: TGTGCCAGCAGCTTGGGACTAGCGGGATCGGAGACCCAGTACTTC. It codes for CASSLGLAGSETQYF.